A selection of T cell receptor beta chains follows, all from one sample in a study of control samples from healthy donors and cancer patients. The method was immunoSEQ multiplex PCR; TCRdb's version includes in-frame clones alone and lacks a portion of them. The sample lists about 220,000 clones; roughly 94% were seen once. The sample comprised blood. The receptors come from a man over 45 in good health. Each CDR3 is given with its conserved first and last residue. The D gene is left open where the match is weak. Size is stated for part of the rows, as once, few or many counts, or as a class when the clone is expanded.

-,24,-,TRBJ1-1,TRBV28,CASSFPPRGTTLGGRRVWDTEAFF,TGTGCCAGCAGTTTTCCCCCCCGGGGGACAACCCTCGGGGGGAGGAGGGTTTGGGACACTGAAGCTTTCTTT
-,14,-,TRBJ1-5,TRBV5-1,CASSLGDLYQPQHF,TGCGCCAGCAGCTTGGGGGACCTCTATCAGCCCCAGCATTTT
-,14,TRBD2,TRBJ2-2,TRBV10-2,CASKGLVHTGELFF,TGCGCCAGCAAAGGACTAGTCCACACCGGGGAGCTGTTTTTT
once,16,-,TRBJ2-6,TRBV6-1,CASSAQGRAGANVLTF,TGTGCCAGCAGTGCTCAGGGTCGGGCTGGGGCCAACGTCCTGACTTTC
-,14,-,TRBJ1-5,TRBV28,CASSLRAIHQPQHF,TGTGCCAGCAGTTTAAGGGCGATTCATCAGCCCCAGCATTTT
-,14,-,TRBJ1-4,TRBV27,CASSLRGTNEKLFF,TGTGCCAGCAGTTTAAGGGGGACTAATGAAAAACTGTTTTTT
-,17,-,TRBJ1-2,TRBV7-8,CASSFQGGGLKNYGYTF,TGTGCCAGCAGCTTCCAAGGTGGCGGTTTAAAGAACTATGGCTACACCTTC
-,13,-,TRBJ2-7,TRBV5-1,CASSLRLDGEQYF,TGCGCCAGCAGCTTGAGGTTGGACGGGGAGCAGTACTTC
once,14,-,TRBJ1-5,TRBV2,CASSEEWGDQPQHF,TGTGCCAGCAGTGAAGAGTGGGGAGATCAGCCCCAGCATTTT
-,13,-,TRBJ2-5,TRBV24-1,CATSFGGQETQYF,TGTGCCACCAGTTTCGGCGGTCAAGAGACCCAGTACTTC
-,13,-,TRBJ1-2,TRBV24-1,CATSDLKGYGYTF,TGTGCCACCAGTGACCTCAAGGGATATGGCTACACCTTC
-,13,-,TRBJ2-1,TRBV18,CASSPEGYNEQFF,TGTGCCAGCTCACCAGAAGGCTACAATGAGCAGTTCTTC
-,17,TRBD1,TRBJ1-5,TRBV19,CASSLTTGGYSNQPQHF,TGTGCCAGTAGTCTGACGACAGGGGGCTATAGCAATCAGCCCCAGCATTTT
-,14,-,TRBJ2-5,TRBV5-1,CASSLASPQETQYF,TGCGCCAGCAGCTTGGCTTCCCCTCAAGAGACCCAGTACTTC
-,15,-,TRBJ2-2,TRBV5-6,CASSFYGAGTGELFF,TGTGCCAGCAGCTTCTATGGGGCGGGCACCGGGGAGCTGTTTTTT
-,13,-,TRBJ1-1,TRBV11-2,CASSLEFTGKAFF,TGTGCCAGCAGCTTAGAGTTCACCGGGAAAGCTTTCTTT
-,15,-,TRBJ2-3,TRBV5-6,CASSLRRLRVVGQYF,TGTGCCAGCAGCTTGAGGCGACTGCGGGTTGTTGGGCAGTATTTT
-,14,TRBD1,TRBJ1-6,TRBV2,CASSEQGANSPLHF,TGTGCCAGCAGTGAACAGGGGGCTAATTCACCCCTCCACTTT
-,17,-,TRBJ1-4,TRBV4-2,CASSQGPGYTTNEKLFF,TGTGCCAGCAGCCAAGGGCCTGGGTACACAACTAATGAAAAACTGTTTTTT
-,15,-,TRBJ1-3,TRBV9,CASSRPGGAGNTIYF,TGTGCCAGCAGCCGTCCGGGTGGGGCTGGAAACACCATATATTTT
-,13,-,TRBJ1-2,TRBV6-5,CASRDPGHYGYTF,TGTGCCAGCAGAGACCCGGGACACTATGGCTACACCTTC
-,12,-,TRBJ1-1,TRBV28,CANTTGNTEAFF,TGTGCCAACACGACGGGAAACACTGAAGCTTTCTTT
-,13,TRBD1,TRBJ1-2,TRBV6-5,CASSLTGEDGYTF,TGTGCCAGCAGTCTGACAGGGGAGGATGGCTACACCTTC
-,13,-,TRBJ2-3,TRBV28,CASSLDSTDTQYF,TGTGCCAGCAGTTTAGACAGCACAGATACGCAGTATTTT
few,13,-,TRBJ1-2,TRBV28,CASSSSRVYGYTF,TGTGCCAGCAGCTCCAGCCGGGTCTATGGCTACACCTTC
once,12,-,TRBJ2-3,TRBV13,CASSLGTDTQYF,TGTGCCAGCAGCTTGGGCACAGATACGCAGTATTTT
-,13,-,TRBJ1-4,TRBV6-6,CASSDSTNEKLFF,TGTGCCAGCAGTGACAGTACTAATGAAAAACTGTTTTTT
-,16,TRBD1,TRBJ1-6,TRBV27,CASSSYQGAGNSPLHF,TGTGCCAGCAGTTCGTACCAGGGGGCGGGTAATTCACCCCTCCACTTT
-,14,-,TRBJ2-3,TRBV28,CASSLSGGPGTQYF,TGTGCCAGCAGTTTATCCGGGGGGCCCGGTACGCAGTATTTT
-,13,-,TRBJ2-2,TRBV7-9,CASSSQGTGELFF,TGTGCCAGCAGCTCACAGGGAACCGGGGAGCTGTTTTTT
-,16,-,TRBJ2-6,TRBV25-1,CASSDLRDSGANVLTF,TGTGCCAGCAGTGACCTCAGGGACTCTGGGGCCAACGTCCTGACTTTC
once,15,-,TRBJ2-5,TRBV7-2,CASSLGGPGRETQYF,TGTGCCAGCAGCTTAGGCGGTCCCGGTCGGGAGACCCAGTACTTC
-,14,-,TRBJ1-4,TRBV7-9,CASSLRGDGEKLFF,TGTGCCAGCAGCTTACGGGGAGACGGTGAAAAACTGTTTTTT
-,16,-,TRBJ1-1,TRBV19,CASSPRQFSVNTEAFF,TGTGCCAGTAGTCCACGACAGTTTAGCGTGAACACTGAAGCTTTCTTT
-,14,-,TRBJ2-5,TRBV3-1/TRBV3-2,CASSQAPSYETQYF,TGTGCCAGCAGCCAGGCCCCGAGTTATGAGACCCAGTACTTC
-,14,-,TRBJ1-1,TRBV5-1,CASSLVTGNTEAFF,TGCGCCAGCAGCTTGGTGACAGGGAACACTGAAGCTTTCTTT
-,15,TRBD2,TRBJ2-1,TRBV12-5,CASGLGSGGYNEQFF,TGTGCTAGTGGTTTGGGAAGCGGGGGGTACAATGAGCAGTTCTTC
-,11,TRBD1,TRBJ2-3,TRBV20-1,CSQGVTDTQYF,TGCAGTCAGGGGGTCACAGATACGCAGTATTTT
-,14,-,TRBJ1-2,TRBV5-1,CASSLTGSNYGYTF,TGCGCCAGCAGCTTAACAGGCTCTAACTATGGCTACACCTTC
-,18,-,TRBJ1-3,TRBV7-6,CASSFKPPDQSSGNTIYF,TGTGCCAGCAGCTTTAAACCCCCAGATCAGAGCTCTGGAAACACCATATATTTT
-,14,TRBD2,TRBJ2-1,TRBV5-5,CASRGLVAYNEQFF,TGTGCCAGCAGGGGACTAGTTGCCTACAATGAGCAGTTCTTC
-,12,-,TRBJ2-7,TRBV7-9,CASSFRGYEQYF,TGTGCCAGCAGCTTTAGAGGGTACGAGCAGTACTTC
once,14,-,TRBJ2-1,TRBV6-5,CASSHRSSYNEQFF,TGTGCCAGCAGTCACAGAAGCTCCTACAATGAGCAGTTCTTC
-,14,TRBD1,TRBJ1-2,TRBV5-1,CASSETGDDYGYTF,TGCGCCAGCAGCGAAACAGGGGACGACTATGGCTACACCTTC
few,13,TRBD1,TRBJ1-4,TRBV6-6,CAGQQGVYEKLFF,TGTGCCGGGCAACAGGGGGTATACGAAAAACTGTTTTTT
once,13,TRBD1,TRBJ2-1,TRBV27,CASSPLDRGEKFF,TGTGCCAGCAGCCCCCTGGACAGGGGTGAGAAGTTCTTC
-,13,-,TRBJ1-1,TRBV10-3,CAISGKGMAEAFF,TGTGCCATCAGTGGGAAGGGTATGGCTGAAGCTTTCTTT
-,11,-,TRBJ1-4,TRBV20-1,CSANVNEKLFF,TGCAGTGCCAACGTTAATGAAAAACTGTTTTTT